Listed below are T cell receptor beta chains from one sample, sequenced in a study of cytomegalovirus exposure and HLA in healthy donors. Repertoires were generated with immunoSEQ multiplex PCR, while TCRdb's copy carries only in-frame clones and drops some. The sample holds 180,000 or so clones, 80% to 90% seen once. The specimen sequenced was PBMCs. These receptors were obtained from a man between 18 and 29 years old in good health and CMV-seropositive. The CDR3 runs from the conserved cysteine through the conserved F or W. D genes are given only for firm matches. Some rows have no size entry. The others give once, few or many, or a class for an expanded clone.

d_gene: NA
j_gene: TRBJ2-7
v_gene: TRBV19
abundance: NA
CDR3nt: TGTGCCAGTAGTATCGAGAGAGCCTACGAGCAGTACTTC
CDR3aa: CASSIERAYEQYF

d_gene: TRBD2
j_gene: TRBJ2-5
v_gene: TRBV7-2
abundance: NA
CDR3nt: TGTGCCAGCAGTAAAGTTCTAGCGGGAGGAGGAGAGACCCAGTACTTC
CDR3aa: CASSKVLAGGGETQYF

d_gene: NA
j_gene: TRBJ1-2
v_gene: TRBV19
abundance: NA
CDR3nt: TGTGCCAGTAAGAATCGGCCCGGGGGAGAAGACATTAGAAAGGGTGGCTACACCTTC
CDR3aa: CASKNRPGGEDIRKGGYTF

d_gene: TRBD1
j_gene: TRBJ1-5
v_gene: TRBV29-1
abundance: NA
CDR3nt: TGCAGCGTTCGGCAGGGGGTATCTCAGCCCCAGCATTTT
CDR3aa: CSVRQGVSQPQHF

d_gene: TRBD1
j_gene: TRBJ1-6
v_gene: TRBV19
abundance: NA
CDR3nt: TGTGCCAGTATCTCTCGCGGGGACAGAACCTCACCCCTCCACTTT
CDR3aa: CASISRGDRTSPLHF

d_gene: TRBD1
j_gene: TRBJ1-5
v_gene: TRBV7-2
abundance: NA
CDR3nt: TGTGCCAGCAGCCCCGACAGGGTAGCCTTTAGCAATCAGCCCCAGCATTTT
CDR3aa: CASSPDRVAFSNQPQHF

d_gene: NA
j_gene: TRBJ2-7
v_gene: TRBV2
abundance: NA
CDR3nt: TGTGCCAGCAGTGAAGCGCTTGGGGGGAGGAGCTCCTACGAGCAGTACTTC
CDR3aa: CASSEALGGRSSYEQYF

d_gene: TRBD2
j_gene: TRBJ2-5
v_gene: TRBV23-1
abundance: NA
CDR3nt: TGCGCCAGCAGTCCTCCCGGGACTAGCGGGGGGACCTCCCAAGAGACCCAGTACTTC
CDR3aa: CASSPPGTSGGTSQETQYF

d_gene: NA
j_gene: TRBJ1-6
v_gene: TRBV4-3
abundance: NA
CDR3nt: TGCGCCAGCAGCCAAGGTATACAGGTTAATTCACCCCTCCACTTT
CDR3aa: CASSQGIQVNSPLHF

d_gene: TRBD1
j_gene: TRBJ1-2
v_gene: TRBV5-6
abundance: NA
CDR3nt: TGTGCCAGCAGTGGGGACAGGACCTCTCTCTATGGCTACACCTTC
CDR3aa: CASSGDRTSLYGYTF

d_gene: NA
j_gene: TRBJ2-3
v_gene: TRBV6-5
abundance: few
CDR3nt: TGTGCCAGCTCAACAGGGTGGAGATCAGATACGCAGTATTTT
CDR3aa: CASSTGWRSDTQYF

d_gene: TRBD1
j_gene: TRBJ1-6
v_gene: TRBV6-1
abundance: NA
CDR3nt: TGTGCCAGCAGTGGAGACAGGGCACTCTATAATTCACCCCTCCACTTT
CDR3aa: CASSGDRALYNSPLHF

d_gene: TRBD2
j_gene: TRBJ2-1
v_gene: TRBV9
abundance: NA
CDR3nt: TGTGCCAGCAGCGGGGACTATGGGGGGAATGAGCAGTTCTTC
CDR3aa: CASSGDYGGNEQFF

d_gene: TRBD1
j_gene: TRBJ1-2
v_gene: TRBV6-1
abundance: NA
CDR3nt: TGTGCCAGCAGTGAAGGGACAGGGGCCCACTATGGCTACACCTTC
CDR3aa: CASSEGTGAHYGYTF

d_gene: TRBD2
j_gene: TRBJ2-1
v_gene: TRBV11-2
abundance: NA
CDR3nt: TGTGCCAGCAGCCCCGGGGGGGGAATCTACAATGAGCAGTTCTTC
CDR3aa: CASSPGGGIYNEQFF

d_gene: TRBD2
j_gene: TRBJ2-1
v_gene: TRBV4-3
abundance: NA
CDR3nt: TGCGCCAGCAGCCAAGTGCTAGCGGGGACCATTTTGGATGAGCAGTTCTTC
CDR3aa: CASSQVLAGTILDEQFF

d_gene: NA
j_gene: TRBJ2-7
v_gene: TRBV14
abundance: NA
CDR3nt: TGTGCCAGCAGCCAAGCCGCTGGCTCATCGGGGGAGCAGTACTTC
CDR3aa: CASSQAAGSSGEQYF

d_gene: NA
j_gene: TRBJ2-5
v_gene: TRBV27
abundance: NA
CDR3nt: TGTGCCAGCAGTAATGCGGGGCGGCAAGAGACCCAGTACTTC
CDR3aa: CASSNAGRQETQYF

d_gene: TRBD1
j_gene: TRBJ1-2
v_gene: TRBV7-2
abundance: once
CDR3nt: TGTGCCAGCAGCTTACCGACAGGGCGCTATGGCTACACCTTC
CDR3aa: CASSLPTGRYGYTF

d_gene: NA
j_gene: TRBJ1-2
v_gene: TRBV13
abundance: NA
CDR3nt: TGTGCCAGCAGCTTTAGGGGGATAGGCTATGGCTACACCTTC
CDR3aa: CASSFRGIGYGYTF

d_gene: TRBD2
j_gene: TRBJ2-5
v_gene: TRBV5-1
abundance: NA
CDR3nt: TGCGCCAGCAGCTTGGCCGTAGCGGGGATGGAGACCCAGTACTTC
CDR3aa: CASSLAVAGMETQYF

d_gene: NA
j_gene: TRBJ1-2
v_gene: TRBV2
abundance: NA
CDR3nt: TGTGCCAGCAGACCCCCGGGCCAGGGGAAGGGAGGCTACACCTTC
CDR3aa: CASRPPGQGKGGYTF

d_gene: TRBD1
j_gene: TRBJ1-1
v_gene: TRBV29-1
abundance: NA
CDR3nt: TGCAGCGCGCCGGGACAGGGGATCATTGAAGCTTTCTTT
CDR3aa: CSAPGQGIIEAFF

d_gene: NA
j_gene: TRBJ2-7
v_gene: TRBV29-1
abundance: NA
CDR3nt: TGCAGCGTTGAGGGGCAGATGCTTGGGGAGCAGTACTTC
CDR3aa: CSVEGQMLGEQYF

d_gene: NA
j_gene: TRBJ1-4
v_gene: TRBV6-5
abundance: NA
CDR3nt: TGTGCCAGCACCCCAGCGTATAATGAAAAACTGTTTTTT
CDR3aa: CASTPAYNEKLFF

d_gene: TRBD1
j_gene: TRBJ1-1
v_gene: TRBV19
abundance: once
CDR3nt: TGTGCCAGTAACGGGGACAGGGTAAGAACTGAAGCTTTCTTT
CDR3aa: CASNGDRVRTEAFF

d_gene: NA
j_gene: TRBJ2-5
v_gene: TRBV7-9
abundance: NA
CDR3nt: TGTGCCAGCAGCCCCTTCTACGGGGATCAAGAGACCCAGTACTTC
CDR3aa: CASSPFYGDQETQYF

d_gene: TRBD1
j_gene: TRBJ1-2
v_gene: TRBV5-1
abundance: NA
CDR3nt: TGCGCCAGCAGCCCCTACGTCGGACAGGGTTGGACCAGAACCTTC
CDR3aa: CASSPYVGQGWTRTF

d_gene: TRBD2
j_gene: TRBJ2-1
v_gene: TRBV27
abundance: once
CDR3nt: TGTGCCAGCAGTCGCCTACTAGCGGGGGGCGACAATGAGCAGTTCTTC
CDR3aa: CASSRLLAGGDNEQFF

d_gene: TRBD2
j_gene: TRBJ2-1
v_gene: TRBV7-6
abundance: NA
CDR3nt: TGTGCCAGCAGCAAGAAGGGACTAGCGGGGGGGCTTGAGCAGTTCTTC
CDR3aa: CASSKKGLAGGLEQFF

d_gene: NA
j_gene: TRBJ2-3
v_gene: TRBV27
abundance: NA
CDR3nt: TGTGCCAGCAGTTTACGTTTTCAGCGTATCACAGATACGCAGTATTTT
CDR3aa: CASSLRFQRITDTQYF

d_gene: NA
j_gene: TRBJ1-1
v_gene: TRBV27
abundance: NA
CDR3nt: TGTGCCAGCAGTTCACTCAAAGGGGTGGCGAACACTGAAGCTTTCTTT
CDR3aa: CASSSLKGVANTEAFF

d_gene: TRBD1
j_gene: TRBJ1-6
v_gene: TRBV30
abundance: NA
CDR3nt: TGTGCCTGGCACCTGGACAGGGGGAATTCACCCCTCCACTTT
CDR3aa: CAWHLDRGNSPLHF

d_gene: TRBD1
j_gene: TRBJ2-7
v_gene: TRBV5-1
abundance: once
CDR3nt: TGCGCCAGCAGCTTGCTGGGTTCGGGACAGGGTATTAACGAGCAGTACTTC
CDR3aa: CASSLLGSGQGINEQYF

d_gene: NA
j_gene: TRBJ2-7
v_gene: TRBV13
abundance: NA
CDR3nt: TGTGCCAGCAGCTTAAATCTACTCACAGGGAGGGGGTACGAGCAGTACTTC
CDR3aa: CASSLNLLTGRGYEQYF

d_gene: NA
j_gene: TRBJ2-7
v_gene: TRBV7-9
abundance: NA
CDR3nt: TGTTCCAGCAATTGGGGCCCAGGGGAGCAGTACTTC
CDR3aa: CSSNWGPGEQYF

d_gene: NA
j_gene: TRBJ2-3
v_gene: TRBV6-5
abundance: NA
CDR3nt: TGTGCCAGCAGTTACTCCGGGACACCTAGCACAGATACGCAGTATTTT
CDR3aa: CASSYSGTPSTDTQYF

d_gene: NA
j_gene: TRBJ1-1
v_gene: TRBV7-8
abundance: NA
CDR3nt: TGTGCCAGCAGCTTAGCACAGGCCCCGAACACTGAAGCTTTCTTT
CDR3aa: CASSLAQAPNTEAFF

d_gene: NA
j_gene: TRBJ1-2
v_gene: TRBV4-3
abundance: NA
CDR3nt: TGCGCCAGCAGCCAAGACCCAGGAACAAATGGCTACACCTTC
CDR3aa: CASSQDPGTNGYTF

d_gene: TRBD2
j_gene: TRBJ2-1
v_gene: TRBV7-9
abundance: NA
CDR3nt: TGTGCCAGCAGCCCAGCTAGCGGGGGTTCCTACAATGAGCAGTTCTTC
CDR3aa: CASSPASGGSYNEQFF